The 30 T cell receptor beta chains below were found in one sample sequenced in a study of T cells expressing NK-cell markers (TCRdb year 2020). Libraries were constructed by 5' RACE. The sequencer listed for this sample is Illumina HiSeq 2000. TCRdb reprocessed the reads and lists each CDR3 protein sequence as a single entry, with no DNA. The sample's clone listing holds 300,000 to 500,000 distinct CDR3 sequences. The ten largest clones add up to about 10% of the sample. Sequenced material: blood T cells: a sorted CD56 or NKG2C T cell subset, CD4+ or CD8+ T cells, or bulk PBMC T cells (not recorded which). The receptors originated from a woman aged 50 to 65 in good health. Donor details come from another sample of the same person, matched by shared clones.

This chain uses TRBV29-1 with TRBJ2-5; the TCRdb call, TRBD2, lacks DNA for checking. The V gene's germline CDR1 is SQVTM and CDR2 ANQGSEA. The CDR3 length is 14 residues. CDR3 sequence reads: CSGTPGLGRETQYF.

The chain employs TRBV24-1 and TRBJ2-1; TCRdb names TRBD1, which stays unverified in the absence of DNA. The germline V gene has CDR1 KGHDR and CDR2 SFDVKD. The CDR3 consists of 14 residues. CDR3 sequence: CATGGGRSYNEQFF.

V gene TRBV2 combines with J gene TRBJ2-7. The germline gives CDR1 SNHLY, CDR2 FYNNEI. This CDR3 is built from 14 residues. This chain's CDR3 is CASREARTDYEQYF.

The CDR3 region is CSATTGAGYTF. This rearrangement joins TRBV20-1 to TRBJ1-2; TCRdb designates TRBD1, a call that cannot be tested without DNA. CDR1 and CDR2 (germline): DFQATT, SNEGSKA (reference sequence). The CDR3 covers 11 residues.

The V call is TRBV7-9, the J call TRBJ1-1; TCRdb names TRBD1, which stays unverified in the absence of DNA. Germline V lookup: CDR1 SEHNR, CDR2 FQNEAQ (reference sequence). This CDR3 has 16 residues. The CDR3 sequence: CASSFLDTRGDTEAFF.

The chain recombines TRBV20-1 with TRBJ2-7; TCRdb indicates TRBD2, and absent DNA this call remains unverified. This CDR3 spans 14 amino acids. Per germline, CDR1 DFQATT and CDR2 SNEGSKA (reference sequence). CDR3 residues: CSAVFERGAYEQYF.

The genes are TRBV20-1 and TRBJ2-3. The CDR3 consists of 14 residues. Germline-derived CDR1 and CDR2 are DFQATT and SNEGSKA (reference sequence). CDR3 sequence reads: CSASLDGSTDTQYF.

The CDR3 here is CASSLVGLSGYTF. V is TRBV28 and J is TRBJ1-2. This CDR3 comprises 13 residues. Germline V gives CDR1 MDHEN, CDR2 SYDVKM.

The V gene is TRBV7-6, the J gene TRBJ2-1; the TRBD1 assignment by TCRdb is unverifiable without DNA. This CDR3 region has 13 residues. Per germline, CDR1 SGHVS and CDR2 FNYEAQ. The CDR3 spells CASARGTGNEQFF.

CDR3: CASSYSMQGSLNEQFF. The J gene is TRBJ2-1, the V gene TRBV6-6; TCRdb's D gene call, TRBD1, goes unchecked for lack of DNA. CDR1 is MNHNY, CDR2 SVGAGI, per germline (reference sequence). This CDR3 region has 16 residues.

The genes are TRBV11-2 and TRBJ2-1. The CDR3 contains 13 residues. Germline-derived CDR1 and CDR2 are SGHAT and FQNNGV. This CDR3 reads CASSTNANNEQFF.

The CDR3: CSVRRLAGTETQYF. This rearrangement joins TRBV29-1 to TRBJ2-5; TCRdb returns TRBD2, unconfirmable since there is no DNA. Germline-derived CDR1 and CDR2 are SQVTM and ANQGSEA. The CDR3 is 14 residues long.

The CDR3 reads CASSLAHPIGTQYF. The J gene is TRBJ2-5, the V gene TRBV12-3 or TRBV12-4. The CDR3 loop spans 14 amino acids.

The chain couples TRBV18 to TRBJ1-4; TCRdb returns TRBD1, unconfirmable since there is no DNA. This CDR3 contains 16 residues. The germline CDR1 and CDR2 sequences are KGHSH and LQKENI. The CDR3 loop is CASSSTGTGFEEKLFF.

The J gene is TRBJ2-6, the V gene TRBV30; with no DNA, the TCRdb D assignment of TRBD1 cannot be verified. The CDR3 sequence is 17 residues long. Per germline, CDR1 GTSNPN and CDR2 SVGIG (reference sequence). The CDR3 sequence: CAWSVTLGTTGANVLTF.

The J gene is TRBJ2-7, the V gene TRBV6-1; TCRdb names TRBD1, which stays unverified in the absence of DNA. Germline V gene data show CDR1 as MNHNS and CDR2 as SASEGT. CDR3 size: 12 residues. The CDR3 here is CASTRGVYEQYF.

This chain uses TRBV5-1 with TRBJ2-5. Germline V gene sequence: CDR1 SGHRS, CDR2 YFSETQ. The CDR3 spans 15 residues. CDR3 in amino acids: CASSLANGLGETQYF. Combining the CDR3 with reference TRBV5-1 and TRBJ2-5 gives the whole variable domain KAGVTQTPRYLIKTRGQQVTLSCSPISGHRSVSWYQQTPGQGLQFLFEYFSETQRNKGNFPGRFSGRQFSNSRSEMNVSTLELGDSALYLCASSLANGLGETQYFGPGTRLLVL.

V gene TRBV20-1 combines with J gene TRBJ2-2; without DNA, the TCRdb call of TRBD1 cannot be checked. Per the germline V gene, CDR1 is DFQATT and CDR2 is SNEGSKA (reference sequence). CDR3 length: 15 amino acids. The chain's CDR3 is CSAGVGQGATGELFF.

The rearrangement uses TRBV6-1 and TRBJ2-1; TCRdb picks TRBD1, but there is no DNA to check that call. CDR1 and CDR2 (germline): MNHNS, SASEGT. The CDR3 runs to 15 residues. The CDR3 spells CASSESPARYNEQFF.

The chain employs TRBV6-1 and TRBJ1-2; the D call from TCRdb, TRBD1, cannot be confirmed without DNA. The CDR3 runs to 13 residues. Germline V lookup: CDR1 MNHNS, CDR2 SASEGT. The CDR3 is CASRQGGIYGYTF.

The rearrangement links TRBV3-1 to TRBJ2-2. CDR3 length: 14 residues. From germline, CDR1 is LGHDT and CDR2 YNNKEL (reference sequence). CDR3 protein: CASSYLESSGELFF.

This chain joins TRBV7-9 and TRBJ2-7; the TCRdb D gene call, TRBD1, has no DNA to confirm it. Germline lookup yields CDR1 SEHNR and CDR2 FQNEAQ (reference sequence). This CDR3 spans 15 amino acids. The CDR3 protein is CASTSRGTGTYEQYF.

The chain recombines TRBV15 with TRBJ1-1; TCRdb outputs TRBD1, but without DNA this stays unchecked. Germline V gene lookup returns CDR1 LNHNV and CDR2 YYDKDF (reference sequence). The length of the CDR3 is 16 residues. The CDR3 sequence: CATSRDKGLRDTEAFF.

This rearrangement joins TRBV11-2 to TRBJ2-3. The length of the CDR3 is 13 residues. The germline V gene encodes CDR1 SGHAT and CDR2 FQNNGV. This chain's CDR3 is CASSLRYTDTQYF.

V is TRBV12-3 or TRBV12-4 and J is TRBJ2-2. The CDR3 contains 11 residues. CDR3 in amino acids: CASLGTGELFF.

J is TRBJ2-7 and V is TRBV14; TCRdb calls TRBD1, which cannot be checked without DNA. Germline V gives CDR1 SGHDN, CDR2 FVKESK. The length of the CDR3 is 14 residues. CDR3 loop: CASSQRTGIYEQYF. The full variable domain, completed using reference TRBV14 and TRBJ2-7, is EAGVTQFPSHSVIEKGQTVTLRCDPISGHDNLYWYRRVMGKEIKFLLHFVKESKQDESGMPNNRFLAERTGGTYSTLKVQPAELEDSGVYFCASSQRTGIYEQYFGPGTRLTVT.

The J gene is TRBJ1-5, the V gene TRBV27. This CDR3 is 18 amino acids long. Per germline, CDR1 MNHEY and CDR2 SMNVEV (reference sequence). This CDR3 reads CASSLYGILESNNQPQHF.

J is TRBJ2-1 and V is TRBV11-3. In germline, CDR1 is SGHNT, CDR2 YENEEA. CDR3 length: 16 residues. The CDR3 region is CASSLGTLSSYNEQFF.

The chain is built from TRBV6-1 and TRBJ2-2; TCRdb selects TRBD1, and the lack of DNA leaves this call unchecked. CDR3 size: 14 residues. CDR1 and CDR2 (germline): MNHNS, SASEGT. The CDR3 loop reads CANRQGGNTGELFF.

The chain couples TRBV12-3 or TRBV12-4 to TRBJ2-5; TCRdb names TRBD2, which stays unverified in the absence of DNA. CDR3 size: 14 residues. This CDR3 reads CASSLEGIQETQYF.